This T cell receptor beta chain was sequenced in a study of shared clonotypes between healthy human individuals. Overall study results and limits: Since donors were few, the genetic and exposure-history diversity represented was limited. Richness estimates generally favored naive over memory subsets.

In this sample, this clone turned up once. No antigen is known for it. Germline assignment: CDR1 SEHNR and CDR2 FQNEAQ (reference sequence). The CDR3 is made up of 14 amino acids. V lost 1 base to trimming and J lost 8 bases, with 9 bases between them. Clones were read by immunoSEQ multiplex PCR, and TCRdb kept only the in-frame ones, dropping some. The sample lists over 850,000 clones; approximately 80% were seen once. This clonotype originated in a man aged 18 to 30 in good health. Some clones in this sample may be carry-over from other donors' samples. The chain carries TRBV7-9 and TRBJ1-6; D remains ambiguous. Sequenced: memory CD4+ T cells from PBMCs. The subset denotes: CD45RA-negative fraction. The CDR3 nucleotides read TGTGCCAGCAGCTTAGGAACGGCTTATTCACCCCTCCACTTT. Amino acid sequence: CASSLGTAYSPLHF.